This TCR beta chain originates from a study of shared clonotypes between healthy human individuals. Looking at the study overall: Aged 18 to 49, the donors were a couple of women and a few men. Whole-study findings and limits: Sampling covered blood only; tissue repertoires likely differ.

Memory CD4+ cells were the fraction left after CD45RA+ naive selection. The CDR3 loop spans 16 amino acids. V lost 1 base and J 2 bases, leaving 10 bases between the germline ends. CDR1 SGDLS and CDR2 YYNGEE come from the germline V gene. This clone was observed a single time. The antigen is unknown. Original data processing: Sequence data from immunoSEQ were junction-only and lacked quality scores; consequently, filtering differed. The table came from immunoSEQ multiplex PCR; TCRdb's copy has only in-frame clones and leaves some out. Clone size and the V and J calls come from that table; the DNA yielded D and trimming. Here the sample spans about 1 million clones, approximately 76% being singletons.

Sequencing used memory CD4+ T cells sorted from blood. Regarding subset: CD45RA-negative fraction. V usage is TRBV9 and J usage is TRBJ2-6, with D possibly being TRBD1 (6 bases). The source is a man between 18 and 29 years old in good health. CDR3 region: CASSVPTGPGANVLTF. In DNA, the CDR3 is TGTGCCAGCAGCGTACCAACAGGGCCTGGGGCCAACGTCCTGACTTTC.